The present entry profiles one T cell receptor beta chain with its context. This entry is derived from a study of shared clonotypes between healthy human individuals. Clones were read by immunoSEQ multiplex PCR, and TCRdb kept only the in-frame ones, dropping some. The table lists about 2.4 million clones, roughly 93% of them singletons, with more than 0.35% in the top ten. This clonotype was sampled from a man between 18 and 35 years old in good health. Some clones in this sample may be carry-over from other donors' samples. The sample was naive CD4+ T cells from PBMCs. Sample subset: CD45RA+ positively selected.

DNA for the CDR3: TGTGCCAGCAGTGACAGAGCAGGGATCAGAAGCACAGATACGCAGTATTTT. This encodes CASSDRAGIRSTDTQYF. The rearrangement uses TRBV6-1 and TRBJ2-3, with D tentatively TRBD1 (5 bases). Germline lookup yields CDR1 MNHNS and CDR2 SASEGT. The CDR3 spans 17 residues. Trimming removed 3 bases from V and 0 bases from J, with 16 bases in between.